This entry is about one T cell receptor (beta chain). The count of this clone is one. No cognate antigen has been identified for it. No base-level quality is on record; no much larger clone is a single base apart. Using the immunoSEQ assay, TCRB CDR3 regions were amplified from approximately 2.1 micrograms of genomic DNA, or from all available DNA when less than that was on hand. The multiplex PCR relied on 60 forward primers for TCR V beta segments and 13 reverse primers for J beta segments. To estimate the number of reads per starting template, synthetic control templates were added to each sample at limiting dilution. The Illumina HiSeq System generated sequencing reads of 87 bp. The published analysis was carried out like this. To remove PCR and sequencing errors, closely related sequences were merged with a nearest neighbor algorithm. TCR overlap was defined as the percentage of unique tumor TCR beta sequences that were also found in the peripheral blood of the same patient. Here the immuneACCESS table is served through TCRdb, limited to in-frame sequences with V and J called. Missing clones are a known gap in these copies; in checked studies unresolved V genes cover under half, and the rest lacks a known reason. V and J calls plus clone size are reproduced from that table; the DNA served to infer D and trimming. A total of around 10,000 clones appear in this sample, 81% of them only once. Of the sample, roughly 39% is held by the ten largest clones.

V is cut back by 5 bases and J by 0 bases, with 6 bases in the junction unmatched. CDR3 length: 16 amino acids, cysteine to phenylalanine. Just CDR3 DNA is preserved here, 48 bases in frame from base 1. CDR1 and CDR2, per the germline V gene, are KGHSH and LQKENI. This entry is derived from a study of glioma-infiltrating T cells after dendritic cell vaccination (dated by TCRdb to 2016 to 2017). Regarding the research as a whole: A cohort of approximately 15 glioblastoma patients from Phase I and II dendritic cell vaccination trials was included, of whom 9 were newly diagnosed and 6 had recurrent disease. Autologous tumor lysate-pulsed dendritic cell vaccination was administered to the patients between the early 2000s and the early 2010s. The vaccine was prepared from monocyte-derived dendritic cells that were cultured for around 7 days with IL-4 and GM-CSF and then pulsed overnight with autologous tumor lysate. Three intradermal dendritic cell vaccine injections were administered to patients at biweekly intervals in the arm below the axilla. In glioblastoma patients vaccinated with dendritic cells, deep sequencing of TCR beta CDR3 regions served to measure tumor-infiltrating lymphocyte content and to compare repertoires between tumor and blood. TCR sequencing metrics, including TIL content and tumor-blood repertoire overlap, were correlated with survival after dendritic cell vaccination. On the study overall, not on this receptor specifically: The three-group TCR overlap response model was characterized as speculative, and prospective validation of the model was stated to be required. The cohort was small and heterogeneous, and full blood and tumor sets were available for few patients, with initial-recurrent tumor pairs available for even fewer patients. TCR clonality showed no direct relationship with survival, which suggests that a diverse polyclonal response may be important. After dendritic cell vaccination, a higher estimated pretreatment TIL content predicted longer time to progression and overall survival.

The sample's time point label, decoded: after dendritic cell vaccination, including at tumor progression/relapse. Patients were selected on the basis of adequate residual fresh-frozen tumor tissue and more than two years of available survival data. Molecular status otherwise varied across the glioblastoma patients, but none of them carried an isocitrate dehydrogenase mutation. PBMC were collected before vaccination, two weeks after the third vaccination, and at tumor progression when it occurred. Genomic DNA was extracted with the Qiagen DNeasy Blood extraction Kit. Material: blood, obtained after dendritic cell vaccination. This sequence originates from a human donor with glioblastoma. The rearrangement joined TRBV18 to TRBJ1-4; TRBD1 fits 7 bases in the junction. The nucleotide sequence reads TGTGCCAGCTCAGAGGGACAGATCGCAACTAATGAAAAACTGTTTTTT. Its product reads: CASSEGQIATNEKLFF.